This TCR beta chain was recorded in a study of T cell responses to AZD1222 COVID-19 vaccine. Study observations and caveats: The study reported that nearly half of spike-specific TCRs target unmutated variant regions. White British people made up most donors, females outnumbered males, and clonal diversity was possibly underestimated. Breadth and depth of Spike-specific TCRs rose after two AZD1222 doses.

The germline gives CDR1 SGHVS, CDR2 FNYEAQ. The CDR3 is made up of 16 amino acids. Trimming cost V 4 bases and J 2 bases, with 16 bases left between them. Method: immunoSEQ multiplex PCR; TCRdb's copy keeps in-frame clones and lacks some. The sample yields around 71,000 clones, 80% seen once. With respect to this clone: Its antigen remains unknown.

This specimen consisted of peripheral blood, obtained 28 days after the second AZD1222 dose. The origin of this receptor is an adult who received the AZD1222 COVID-19 vaccine. V and J are TRBV7-6 and TRBJ2-3; D may be TRBD1 (5 bases). CDR3 region: CASSSEPDSYTDTQYF. CDR3 sequence (DNA): TGTGCCAGCAGCTCAGAACCCGACAGCTACACAGATACGCAGTATTTT.